Following are 4 T cell receptor beta chains from one sample sequenced in a study of T cell changes during pregnancy in multiple sclerosis (dated by TCRdb to the late 2010s). The library was built by means of the immunoSEQ multiplex PCR assay. Drawn from immuneACCESS, this table holds only the in-frame rearrangements with V and J called that TCRdb kept. Clones are partly lost; checked studies trace under half to an unresolved V gene and leave the rest unexplained. The sample yields 45,000 to 55,000 clones; about 90% were counted once. The leading ten clones occupy about 2% of the sample. Sequenced material: peripheral blood, taken in the first trimester of pregnancy. The receptors were sampled from a female donor with multiple sclerosis, enrolled in a pregnancy study.

The CDR3 protein is CASSMAPGRLDTQYF. CDR3 coding DNA: TGTGCCAGCAGTATGGCTCCGGGGAGGTTGGATACGCAGTATTTT. The chain joins TRBV25-1 to TRBJ2-3, with D perhaps matching TRBD2 (6 bases). The length of the CDR3 is 15 residues. Trimming removed 5 bases at V and 6 bases at J, with 18 bases between. Germline V gene lookup returns CDR1 MGHDK and CDR2 SYGVNS. The variable domain in full, completed from reference TRBV25-1 and TRBJ2-3, reads EADIYQTPRYLVIGTGKKITLECSQTMGHDKMYWYQQDPGMELHLIHYSYGVNSTEKGDLSSESTVSRIRTEHFPLTLESARPSHTSQYLCASSMAPGRLDTQYFGPGTRLTVL.

The chain joins TRBV6-5 to TRBJ1-5; perhaps TRBD1 as D (5 bases). Germline values: CDR1 MNHEY, CDR2 SVGAGI. V lost 5 bases to trimming and J lost 3 bases, with 11 bases between them. This CDR3 contains 14 residues. The chain's CDR3 is CASSDRQFNQPQHF. The CDR3 region has the DNA TGTGCCAGCAGTGACCGACAGTTCAATCAGCCCCAGCATTTT.

This rearrangement joins TRBV30 to TRBJ1-1; D not resolved. Germline CDR1 is GTSNPN and CDR2 is SVGIG (reference sequence). Trimming left V 5 bases short and J 1 base short, with 11 bases between. This CDR3 contains 13 residues. The CDR3 here is CAWQASPNTEAFF. CDR3 nucleotide sequence: TGTGCCTGGCAGGCGTCGCCGAACACTGAAGCTTTCTTT.

This chain joins TRBV30 and TRBJ1-2, with D perhaps matching TRBD1 (6 bases). The CDR3 has 14 residues. V was trimmed by 8 bases and J by 1 base, leaving 17 bases between them. Germline V gene data show CDR1 as GTSNPN and CDR2 as SVGIG (reference sequence). CDR3 nucleotide sequence: TGTGCCGGAGTGGGGGCTACTCGTAACTATGGCTACACCTTC. This codes for CAGVGATRNYGYTF.